This TCR beta chain comes out of a study of shared clonotypes between healthy human individuals. Looking at the study overall: Plates per donor: three CD4 naive, three CD4 memory, two CD8 naive, one CD8 memory.

Concerning this clone: Its specificity is not known.

Clones were read by immunoSEQ multiplex PCR, and TCRdb kept only the in-frame ones, dropping some. This sample carries 2 million to 3 million clones, approximately 93% of them seen once, and the ten largest clones take about 0.34%. Points from the study as a whole: An effect of sequencing depth on clonotype sharing among donors was expected.

The CDR3 is 16 residues long. V lost 3 bases to trimming and J lost 0 bases, with 12 bases between them. Germline CDR1 is MDHEN and CDR2 is SYDVKM. Division of CD4+ cells produced a CD45RA+ naive subset and a CD45RA-negative memory subset. Source material: naive CD4+ T cells from PBMCs. The subset here: CD45RA+ positively selected. This rearrangement joins TRBV28 to TRBJ1-3, with D maybe TRBD1 (5 bases). The sequence was collected from a man between 18 and 35 years old in good health. Some clones in this sample may be carry-over from other donors' samples. The CDR3 here is CASSFGGLLSGNTIYF. The DNA of the CDR3 is TGTGCCAGCAGTTTTGGGGGTCTGCTCTCTGGAAACACCATATATTTT.